Below, 7 T cell receptor beta chains from the same sample are listed, as sequenced in a study of CD39 and CD103 CD8 tumor-infiltrating T cells. Sequencing was performed with immunoSEQ multiplex PCR; in TCRdb, only in-frame clones are kept and a portion is missing. The sample lists under 4,000 clones; roughly 63% were seen once. The specimen sequenced was CD39- CD103- CD8+ T cells sorted from the tumor. The subset was: CD103-CD39- double-negative CD45RA- CD8 T cells. These receptors were obtained from a human donor with head and neck squamous cell carcinoma.

For the CDR3, the DNA is TGTGCCAGCAGCTTAGGGTCCTACGAGCAGTACTTC. It encodes CASSLGSYEQYF. The chain employs TRBV7-9 and TRBJ2-7, with unresolved D. This CDR3 is 12 amino acids long. The germline CDR1 and CDR2 sequences are SEHNR and FQNEAQ (reference sequence). V was trimmed by 1 base and J by 1 base, leaving 2 bases between them.

V is TRBV13 and J is TRBJ2-7; no firm D call. V was clipped by 1 base and J by 5 bases, with 9 bases between them. This CDR3 contains 13 residues. Germline assignment: CDR1 PRHDT and CDR2 FYEKMQ (reference sequence). Here the CDR3 DNA reads TGTGCCAGCAGCTTAGCGGACCTCCACGAGCAGTACTTC. Residues: CASSLADLHEQYF.

By its share, this clone is large. The chain carries TRBV4-1 and TRBJ1-2; 12 nucleotides line up with TRBD1. J gave up 8 bases and V 0 bases, and 10 bases lay outside the gene matches. There are 17 residues in the CDR3. Germline loops: CDR1 MGHRA, CDR2 YSYEKL. CDR3 sequence reads: CASSQDLGTGGAGGYTF. The CDR3 DNA reads as TGCGCCAGCAGCCAAGATCTAGGGACAGGGGGCGCAGGAGGCTACACCTTC.

In regard to this clone: Germline is not matched at one junction end, which may reflect a read error. The CDR3 sequence: CASSFGHPTPTLF. The DNA for the CDR3 is TGTGCCAGCAGTTTTGGCCACCCGACCCCTACCCTTTTT. The rearrangement uses TRBV28 and TRBJ1-4, with D unclear. Germline V gene lookup returns CDR1 MDHEN and CDR2 SYDVKM. The CDR3 covers 13 residues.

This sequence joins TRBV7-8 and TRBJ2-3; the D is unclear. The CDR3 is 14 residues long. Germline CDR1 reads SGHVS; CDR2 reads FQNEAQ. V lost 5 bases, J lost 6 bases, and 15 bases lay in between. The CDR3 nucleotides read TGTGCCAGCAGCCCCTACTTCGGGTCCGATACGCAGTATTTT. Amino acids: CASSPYFGSDTQYF.

The rearrangement uses TRBV11-1 and TRBJ2-2; 12 bases align to TRBD2. The germline CDR1 and CDR2 sequences are SGHAT and FQDESV (reference sequence). The junction had 5 bases not matched to a gene; V was cut back by 4 bases and J by 5 bases. CDR3 size: 16 residues. The chain's CDR3 is CASSSLAGGRTGELFF. The CDR3 nucleotides read TGTGCCAGCAGCTCCCTAGCGGGGGGGCGGACCGGGGAGCTGTTTTTT.

The J gene is TRBJ2-7, the V gene TRBV5-5; the match to TRBD1 covers 7 bases. This CDR3 is 15 amino acids long. The junction had 9 bases not matched to a gene; V was cut back by 4 bases and J by 2 bases. CDR1 is SGHKS and CDR2 is YYEKEE in the germline V gene (reference sequence). In DNA form, the CDR3 reads TGTGCCAGCAGCCAGGAACCCGGGACAGCCTACGAGCAGTACTTC. This codes for CASSQEPGTAYEQYF.